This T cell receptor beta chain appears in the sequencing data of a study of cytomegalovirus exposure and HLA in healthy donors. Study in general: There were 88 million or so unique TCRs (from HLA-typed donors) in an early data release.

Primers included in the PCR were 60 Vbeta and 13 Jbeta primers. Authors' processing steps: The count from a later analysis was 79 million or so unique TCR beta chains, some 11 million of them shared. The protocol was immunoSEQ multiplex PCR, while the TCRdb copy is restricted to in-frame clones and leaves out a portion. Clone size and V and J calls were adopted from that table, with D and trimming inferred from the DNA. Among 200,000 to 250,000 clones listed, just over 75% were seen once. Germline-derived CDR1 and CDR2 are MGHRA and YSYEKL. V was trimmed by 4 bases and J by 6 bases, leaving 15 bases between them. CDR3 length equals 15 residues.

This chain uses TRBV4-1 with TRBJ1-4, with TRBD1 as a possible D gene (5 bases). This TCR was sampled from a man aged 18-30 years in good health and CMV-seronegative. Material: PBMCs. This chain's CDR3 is CASSPTRQGYEKLFF. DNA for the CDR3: TGCGCCAGCAGCCCCACGCGCCAGGGATATGAAAAACTGTTTTTT.